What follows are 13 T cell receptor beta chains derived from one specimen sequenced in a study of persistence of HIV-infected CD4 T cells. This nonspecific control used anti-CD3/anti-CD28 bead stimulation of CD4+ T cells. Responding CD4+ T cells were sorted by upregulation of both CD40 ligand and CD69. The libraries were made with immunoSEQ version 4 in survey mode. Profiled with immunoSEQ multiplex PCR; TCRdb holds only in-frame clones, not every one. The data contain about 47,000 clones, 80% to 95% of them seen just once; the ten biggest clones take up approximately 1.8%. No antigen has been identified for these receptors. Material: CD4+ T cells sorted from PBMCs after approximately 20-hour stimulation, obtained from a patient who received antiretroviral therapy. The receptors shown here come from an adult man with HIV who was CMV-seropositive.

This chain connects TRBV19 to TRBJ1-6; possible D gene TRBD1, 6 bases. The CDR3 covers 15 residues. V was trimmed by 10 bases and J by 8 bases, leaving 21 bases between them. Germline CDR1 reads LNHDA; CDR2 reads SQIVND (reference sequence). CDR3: CAKRNLQGTYSPLHF. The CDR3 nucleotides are TGTGCCAAAAGAAACCTACAGGGTACCTATTCACCCCTCCACTTT.

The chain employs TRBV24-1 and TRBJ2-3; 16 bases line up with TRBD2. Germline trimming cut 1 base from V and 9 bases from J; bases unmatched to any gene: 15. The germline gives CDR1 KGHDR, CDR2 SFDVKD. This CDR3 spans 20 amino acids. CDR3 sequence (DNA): TGTGCCACCAGTGATTTACCACCGGGACTAGCGGGGGGGCGGCTCGGGACGCAGTATTTT. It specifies CATSDLPPGLAGGRLGTQYF.

The chain's CDR3 is CASSFQGNTEAFF. The CDR3 DNA reads as TGTGCCAGCAGTTTTCAGGGGAACACTGAAGCTTTCTTT. The chain carries TRBV7-3 and TRBJ1-1; possibly TRBD1 for D (5 bases). This CDR3 is 13 amino acids long. Germline CDR1 and CDR2: SGHTA and FQGTGA. Trimming removed 6 bases from V and 1 base from J, with 9 bases in between.

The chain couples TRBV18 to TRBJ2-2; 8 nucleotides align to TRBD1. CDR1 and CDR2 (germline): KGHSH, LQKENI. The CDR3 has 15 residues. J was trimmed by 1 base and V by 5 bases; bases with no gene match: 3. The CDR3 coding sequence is TGTGCCAGCTCAACGGGGACAGGGAACACCGGGGAGCTGTTTTTT. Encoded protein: CASSTGTGNTGELFF. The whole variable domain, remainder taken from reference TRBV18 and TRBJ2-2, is NAGVMQNPRHLVRRRGQEARLRCSPMKGHSHVYWYRQLPEEGLKFMVYLQKENIIDESGMPKERFSAEFPKEGPSILRIQQVVRGDSAAYFCASSTGTGNTGELFFGEGSRLTVL.

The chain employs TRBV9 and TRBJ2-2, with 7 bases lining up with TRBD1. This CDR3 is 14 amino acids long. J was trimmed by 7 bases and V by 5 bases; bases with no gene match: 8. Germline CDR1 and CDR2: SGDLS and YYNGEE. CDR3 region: CASRGTASNGELFF. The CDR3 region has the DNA TGTGCCAGCAGGGGGACAGCCTCAAACGGGGAGCTGTTTTTT.

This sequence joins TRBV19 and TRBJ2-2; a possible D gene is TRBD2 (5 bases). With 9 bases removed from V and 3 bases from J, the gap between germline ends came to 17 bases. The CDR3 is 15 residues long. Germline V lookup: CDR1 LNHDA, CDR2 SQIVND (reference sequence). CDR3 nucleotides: TGTGCCAGCAAGCCCAAACTAGGGTACACCGGGGAGCTGTTTTTT. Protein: CASKPKLGYTGELFF.

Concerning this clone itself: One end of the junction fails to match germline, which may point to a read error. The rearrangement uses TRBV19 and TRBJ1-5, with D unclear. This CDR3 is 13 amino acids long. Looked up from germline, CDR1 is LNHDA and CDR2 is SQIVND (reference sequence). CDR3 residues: CASSKVGIQSQHF. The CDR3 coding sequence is TGTGCCAGTAGTAAGGTCGGTATTCAGTCCCAGCATTTT.

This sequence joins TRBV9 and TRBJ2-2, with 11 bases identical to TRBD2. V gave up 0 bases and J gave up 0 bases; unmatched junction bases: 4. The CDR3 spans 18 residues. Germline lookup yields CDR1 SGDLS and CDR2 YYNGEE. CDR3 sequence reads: CASSVGLAGFANTGELFF. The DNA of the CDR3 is TGTGCCAGCAGCGTAGGACTAGCGGGGTTCGCGAACACCGGGGAGCTGTTTTTT. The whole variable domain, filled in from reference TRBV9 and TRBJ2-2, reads DSGVTQTPKHLITATGQRVTLRCSPRSGDLSVYWYQQSLDQGLQFLIQYYNGEERAKGNILERFSAQQFPDLHSELNLSSLELGDSALYFCASSVGLAGFANTGELFFGEGSRLTVL.

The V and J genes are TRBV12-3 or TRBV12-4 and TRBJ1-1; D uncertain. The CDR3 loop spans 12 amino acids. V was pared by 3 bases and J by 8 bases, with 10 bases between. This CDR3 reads CASSFVFGEAFF. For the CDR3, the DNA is TGTGCCAGCAGTTTCGTATTTGGCGAAGCTTTCTTT.

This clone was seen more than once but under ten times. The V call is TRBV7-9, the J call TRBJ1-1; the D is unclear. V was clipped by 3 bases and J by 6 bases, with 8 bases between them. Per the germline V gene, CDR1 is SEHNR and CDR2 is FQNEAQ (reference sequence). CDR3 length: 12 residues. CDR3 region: CASSFRVPEAFF. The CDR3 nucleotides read TGTGCCAGCAGCTTTCGAGTCCCTGAAGCTTTCTTT.

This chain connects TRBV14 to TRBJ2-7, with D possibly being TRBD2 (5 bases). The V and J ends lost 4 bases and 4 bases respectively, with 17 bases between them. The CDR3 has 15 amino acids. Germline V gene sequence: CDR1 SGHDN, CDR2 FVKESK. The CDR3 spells CASSLGIRRPYEQYF. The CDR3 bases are TGTGCCAGCAGCCTAGGGATCAGGAGGCCTTACGAGCAGTACTTC.

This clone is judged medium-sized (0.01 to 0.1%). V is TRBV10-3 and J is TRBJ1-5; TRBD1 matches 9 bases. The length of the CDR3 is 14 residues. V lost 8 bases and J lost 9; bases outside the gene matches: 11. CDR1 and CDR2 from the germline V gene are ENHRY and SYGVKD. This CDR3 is CAIREGQGEGPQHF. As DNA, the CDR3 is TGTGCCATCCGAGAGGGACAGGGCGAGGGGCCCCAGCATTTT.

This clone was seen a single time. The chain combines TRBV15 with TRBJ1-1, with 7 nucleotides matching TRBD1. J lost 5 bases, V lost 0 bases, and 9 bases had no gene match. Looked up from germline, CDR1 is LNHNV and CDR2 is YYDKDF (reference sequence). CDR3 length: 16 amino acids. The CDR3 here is CATSRDLTGVGTEAFF. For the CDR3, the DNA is TGTGCCACCAGCAGAGACCTAACAGGGGTGGGGACTGAAGCTTTCTTT.